The 10 T cell receptor beta chains below come from one sample, sequenced in a study of tissue T cells after allogeneic stem cell transplantation. Measured with immunoSEQ multiplex PCR; TCRdb has only the in-frame clones, and not every one. The sample has around 51,000 clones, around 70% seen once. The specimen sequenced was sorted cells pooled from one or two spleens. The receptor set was obtained from a pool of C57BL/6 mice in good health.

Regarding this clone: The gene names given are mouse names. The read ends 1 residue before the CDR3 terminus; that terminus is restored from the germline J gene. The same CDR3 is also encoded by other DNA sequences in this sample. The V and J genes are TRBV5 and TRBJ2-4; 10 bases are shared with TRBD2. Germline V lookup: CDR1 LGHNA, CDR2 YNLKQL (reference sequence). Unmatched junction bases numbered 2, after V lost 0 bases and J lost 5 bases. CDR3 length: 15 residues. CDR3 bases read: TGTGCCAGCAGCCAAGACTGGGGGGGCGCAAACACCTTGTAC. Encoded protein: CASSQDWGGANTLY. The whole CDR3 is CASSQDWGGANTLYF.

This clone turned up a few times. Gene names and germline match the mouse. The CDR3 is cut off 1 residue early in the read; its end comes from the germline J gene. The chain employs TRBV13-2 and TRBJ2-7, with TRBD2 matching 9 bases. Germline V gene lookup returns CDR1 NNHNN and CDR2 SYGAGS (reference sequence). V was clipped by 2 bases and J by 0 bases; unmatched bases: 3. The CDR3 is 15 residues long. The CDR3 here is CASGEDWGSSYEQYF. CDR3 DNA, as far as it was read: TGTGCCAGCGGTGAGGACTGGGGTAGCTCCTATGAACAGTAC.

This clone is a singleton in its sample. Any gene name here is a mouse gene name. Sequencing ends 1 residue short of the CDR3 end; the germline J gene provides the rest. The chain joins TRBV13-2 to TRBJ2-3; 11 positions match TRBD2. Germline trimming cut 5 bases from V and 0 bases from J; bases unmatched to any gene: 8. This CDR3 has 17 residues. The V gene's germline CDR1 is NNHNN and CDR2 SYGAGS (reference sequence). Incomplete CDR3 DNA: TGTGCCAGCGGCCCTCCGGGACTGGGGGCTAGTGCAGAAACGCTGTAT. Protein sequence: CASGPPGLGASAETLY. The whole CDR3 protein reads CASGPPGLGASAETLYF.

As concerns this clone: Gene names refer to mouse genes. The read ends 1 residue shy of where the CDR3 ends; the end is completed using the germline J gene. This sequence joins TRBV12-2 and TRBJ2-5; D might be TRBD1 (7 bases). The ends were cut back, 0 bases at V and 5 bases at J, with 11 bases in the middle. Per germline, CDR1 SGHLS and CDR2 HYDKME. The CDR3 has 14 amino acids. The CDR3 reads CASSLGGGGDTQYF. The sequenced part of the CDR3 DNA is TGTGCCAGCTCTCTCGGAGGGGGCGGAGACACCCAGTAC.

This clone has only a few counts. Gene names are the mouse ones. The read falls 1 residue short of the CDR3 end, and the missing part is taken from the germline J gene. The gene calls are TRBV17 and TRBJ2-7, with 7 bases that match TRBD2. This CDR3 region has 14 residues. The germline CDR1 and CDR2 sequences are MNHDT and YYDKIL. The ends lost 2 bases at V and 4 bases at J; junction bases unmatched: 5. The CDR3 is CASSRKLGPYEQYF. CDR3 DNA (partial): TGTGCTAGCAGTAGAAAACTGGGGCCTTATGAACAGTAC.

This clone was seen once. Mouse names are used for the genes. The CDR3 reads CSSSHGLGVSQDTQYF. The sequenced CDR3 bases are TGCTCCAGCAGTCATGGACTGGGGGTTAGCCAAGACACCCAGTAC. The chain recombines TRBV23 with TRBJ2-5; the D segment call TRBD2 is taken from the table without a DNA check. The read is 1 residue too short to cover the CDR3 end, so that end is filled in from the germline J gene. CDR1 KGHTA and CDR2 FQNQQP come from the germline V gene. The length of the CDR3 is 16 residues. Full variable domain (missing parts from reference TRBV23 and TRBJ2-5): DAAVTQKPRYLIKMKGQEAEMKCIPEKGHTAVFWYQQKQSKELKFLIYFQNQQPLDQIDMVKERFSAVCPSSSLCSLGIRTCEAEDSALYLCSSSHGLGVSQDTQYFGPGTRLLVL.

This clone occurred a few times. Germline and genes here are mouse. The read ends 1 residue early relative to the CDR3; the germline J gene fills the gap. V usage is TRBV3 and J usage is TRBJ1-1; D possibly corresponds to TRBD1 (6 bases). V shed 3 bases and J shed 1 base, with 6 bases lying between them. The CDR3 spans 13 residues. Germline CDR1 reads SNHLY; CDR2 reads FYNGKV (reference sequence). CDR3 protein: CASSLDRNTEVFF. The covered CDR3 bases are TGTGCCAGCAGCTTGGACAGAAACACAGAAGTCTTC.

Comments on this clone: Gene labels here are mouse ones. CDR3 loop: CASSPRGGDTQYF. The sequenced part of the CDR3 DNA is TGTGCCAGCAGCCCTCGGGGGGGAGACACCCAGTAC. The chain carries TRBV4 and TRBJ2-5; 7 nucleotides line up with TRBD2. The read falls 1 residue short of the CDR3 end, and the missing part is taken from the germline J gene. The CDR3 has 13 amino acids. Germline V lookup: CDR1 LGHDT, CDR2 YNNKQL (reference sequence). With 5 bases clipped from V and 5 bases from J, the junction kept 4 bases outside the gene matches.

Notes on this clone: Gene names are the mouse ones. The CDR3 end is not reached by the read, which stops 1 residue before it; the germline J gene fills it in. The chain joins TRBV15 to TRBJ2-1; D may be TRBD2 (5 bases). The length of the CDR3 is 12 residues. Germline CDR1 and CDR2: SGHND and FRSKSL. V was cut by 5 bases and J by 6 bases, with 8 bases left in between. The CDR3 spells CASSGLGAEQFF. CDR3 DNA (partial): TGTGCCAGCAGTGGGCTGGGTGCTGAGCAGTTC.

With regard to this clone: Gene names are the mouse ones. The read ends 1 residue before the CDR3 terminus; that terminus is restored from the germline J gene. This rearrangement joins TRBV13-2 to TRBJ1-5; the D is unclear. Trimming took off 1 base at V and 0 bases at J, with 11 bases between the two ends. This CDR3 has 16 amino acids. Germline V gene sequence: CDR1 NNHNN, CDR2 SYGAGS (reference sequence). CDR3: CASGDPSRLNNQAPLF. CDR3 DNA (partial): TGTGCCAGCGGTGATCCCAGCAGGCTTAACAACCAGGCTCCGCTT.